This entry lists 20 T cell receptor beta chains sequenced from one sample in a study of low-dose radiotherapy and immunotherapy resistance in tumors. Covering alpha and beta chains, TRAV- and TRBV-specific primers were used for the first-strand cDNA. The authors ran around 19 PCR cycles to amplify TCRs with a constant-region primer and V-primer adapter. Each CDR3 protein is one row after TCRdb ran MiXCR on the reads. This table holds under 110,000 distinct CDR3 sequences, 20% found once. Sample time point: after trial treatment. This sample's treatment: LDRT plus nivolumab, ipilimumab, low-dose cyclophosphamide and aspirin (RACIN trial). The sample here was PBMCs, taken after low-dose radiotherapy plus immunotherapy. The receptors were sampled from a male donor with prostate cancer.

There are many counts of this clonotype. The chain joins TRBV29-1 to TRBJ2-1, with TRBD2 identical over 14 bases. The V segment lost 7 bases and the J segment 6 bases; nucleotides outside the gene matches: 8. The CDR3 is 15 residues long. Germline loops: CDR1 SQVTM, CDR2 ANQGSEA. DNA for the CDR3: TGCAGCGCTACTGGGGGGACTAGCGGGGGCAATGAGCAGTTCTTC. It yields the protein CSATGGTSGGNEQFF.

This clonotype was seen at least ten times. The chain employs TRBV2 and TRBJ1-5; D is perhaps TRBD1 (5 bases). The CDR3 extends over 15 amino acids. The V end lost 7 bases, the J end lost 2 bases, and 15 bases lay between the germline ends. The germline CDR1 and CDR2 sequences are SNHLY and FYNNEI. CDR3: CASTRQGSRNQPQHF. The CDR3 DNA follows: TGTGCCAGCACCAGGCAGGGATCGCGCAATCAGCCCCAGCATTTT.

This clonotype was seen many times. The rearrangement links TRBV29-1 to TRBJ1-2, with a weak D call TRBD1 (5 bases). V was pared by 7 bases and J by 8 bases, with 14 bases between. The CDR3 length is 11 residues. Germline CDR1 reads SQVTM; CDR2 reads ANQGSEA. CDR3 in DNA: TGCAGCGCACGGGGACCGACGGGCTACACCTTC. Translated: CSARGPTGYTF.

This clonotype was seen repeatedly, ten times or more. The chain carries TRBV5-1 and TRBJ2-7; D possibly corresponds to TRBD1 (6 bases). Trimming cost V 2 bases and J 0 bases, with 9 bases left between them. Germline-derived CDR1 and CDR2 are SGHRS and YFSETQ. The CDR3 has 14 amino acids. The CDR3 protein is CASSLGQYSYEQYF. The CDR3 DNA sequence: TGCGCCAGCAGCTTAGGACAGTACTCCTACGAGCAGTACTTC.

Concerning this clonotype: Because the CDR3's place on the DNA is in doubt, the DNA is left out and the CDR3 is given as listed by TCRdb. The chain combines TRBV7-2 with TRBJ2-2; the table names TRBD2, a call not compared with the DNA. The CDR3 adds up to 18 amino acids, both ends counted. CDR1 SGHTA and CDR2 FQGNSA come from the germline V gene. CDR3 amino acids: CASSLPRLAANTGELFFF.

This clonotype appeared many times. This chain connects TRBV11-1 to TRBJ2-7, with 9 positions matching TRBD1. Per the germline V gene, CDR1 is SGHAT and CDR2 is FQDESV (reference sequence). The J segment lost 3 bases and the V segment lost 1 base, leaving 4 bases of the junction unmatched. The CDR3 runs 15 residues. CDR3 protein: CASSLVGTGIYEQYF. CDR3 nucleotide sequence: TGTGCCAGCAGCTTAGTGGGGACAGGGATCTACGAGCAGTACTTC. Full variable domain (remainder filled in from reference TRBV11-1 and TRBJ2-7): EAEVAQSPRYKITEKSQAVAFWCDPISGHATLYWYRQILGQGPELLVQFQDESVVDDSQLPKDRFSAERLKGVDSTLKIQPAELGDSAMYLCASSLVGTGIYEQYFGPGTRLTVT.

A note on this clonotype: Since a far larger clone is one base different, this is likely a read error. V and J are TRBV2 and TRBJ2-1, with D tentatively TRBD2 (6 bases). The CDR3 extends over 15 amino acids. Trimming left V 5 bases short and J 10 bases short, with 21 bases between. Germline lookup yields CDR1 SNHLY and CDR2 FYNNEI. As DNA, the CDR3 is TGTGCCAGCAGTAAAGATGGGACGGACTACTACGAGCAGTTCTTC. Its protein product is CASSKDGTDYYEQFF.

This clonotype has a count of ten or more. The gene calls are TRBV5-6 and TRBJ2-3, with D perhaps matching TRBD1 (6 bases). The V gene lost 1 base and the J gene lost 0 bases, with 9 bases spanning the gap. CDR1 is SGHDT, CDR2 YYEEEE, per germline. This CDR3 has 15 amino acids. CDR3 coding DNA: TGTGCCAGCAGCTTGCCCAGGGGAAGCACAGATACGCAGTATTTT. Amino acids: CASSLPRGSTDTQYF.

This clonotype was recorded at least ten times. The CDR3 DNA reads as TGTGCCAGCAGAATAGGGGTAGGGGATACCGGGGAGCTGTTTTTT. This translates into CASRIGVGDTGELFF. The V gene is TRBV9, the J gene TRBJ2-2; D might be TRBD1 (5 bases). The V gene's germline CDR1 is SGDLS and CDR2 YYNGEE. The CDR3 is 15 residues long. Trimming removed 5 bases at V and 5 bases at J, with 16 bases between.

A remark on this clonotype: A much larger clone sits a single nucleotide away, making a read error possible. The conserved final phenylalanine or tryptophan is absent from the CDR3, which likely points to a read error. The chain uses TRBV6-2 or TRBV6-3 and TRBJ2-7; no reliable D call. In germline, CDR1 is MNHEY, CDR2 SVGEGT. The CDR3 length is 13 residues. V dropped 5 bases and J dropped 5 bases, with 13 bases sitting between them. CDR3: CASSEEGLDEQYL. The CDR3 region has the DNA TGTGCCAGCAGTGAAGAAGGTTTAGACGAGCAGTACTTA.

The chain uses TRBV19 and TRBJ2-5; 11 bases match TRBD1. J was trimmed by 4 bases and V by 3 bases; bases with no gene match: 4. Germline-derived CDR1 and CDR2 are LNHDA and SQIVND (reference sequence). The CDR3 contains 15 residues. CDR3 residues: CASSIVGTGGETQYF. CDR3 DNA: TGTGCCAGTAGTATCGTTGGGACAGGGGGAGAGACCCAGTACTTC.

This clonotype has a single count. A far larger clone is just one base off, so this is likely a read error. CDR3 in DNA: TGTGCCAGCAGTCCACTAGCGGGAACCTTCTACGAGCAGTTCTTC. It translates to CASSPLAGTFYEQFF. The chain recombines TRBV2 with TRBJ2-1; 10 bases fit TRBD2. From germline, CDR1 is SNHLY and CDR2 FYNNEI. The length of the CDR3 is 15 residues. J lost 10 bases, V lost 5 bases, and 11 bases had no gene match.

The chain couples TRBV5-4 to TRBJ2-2; 16 bases match TRBD2. V lost 4 bases and J lost 6; bases outside the gene matches: 9. CDR1 SGHNT and CDR2 YYREEE come from the germline V gene (reference sequence). The CDR3 loop spans 18 amino acids. The CDR3 DNA follows: TGTGCCAGCAGCCCGGGGACTAGCGGGGGGGCCCGGGCCGGGGAGCTGTTTTTT. Translated, it gives CASSPGTSGGARAGELFF.

About this clonotype: A single base is all that separates this from a far larger clone, so a read error is likely. The chain is built from TRBV4-1 and TRBJ2-5; D perhaps matches TRBD2 (6 bases). Germline V gene sequence: CDR1 MGHRA, CDR2 YSYEKL. This CDR3 comprises 16 residues. CDR3 DNA sequence: TGTGCCAGCAGCCGAACCGTGACTAGAGGCCAAGAGACCCTGTACTTC. Encoded protein: CASSRTVTRGQETLYF.

A word on this clonotype: A far larger clone is only one base removed, so a read error is likely. The V call is TRBV5-4, the J call TRBJ2-5, with 7 bases lining up with TRBD1. This CDR3 comprises 15 residues. J lost 11 bases, V lost 0 bases, and 13 bases had no gene match. Germline V gene lookup returns CDR1 SGHNT and CDR2 YYREEE (reference sequence). The CDR3 spells CASSLGQGGQNEQYF. CDR3 DNA sequence: TGTGCCAGCAGCTTGGGACAGGGCGGTCAGAATGAGCAGTACTTC.

This clonotype was counted at least ten times. CDR3 coding DNA: TGTGCCAGCAGTGACCTCACCAGTGGGATCTACGAGCAGTACTTC. This sequence encodes CASSDLTSGIYEQYF. This chain joins TRBV25-1 and TRBJ2-7; no definite D call. Germline CDR1 is MGHDK and CDR2 is SYGVNS. CDR3 length: 15 residues. V was cut by 3 bases and J by 3 bases, with 15 bases left in between.

This clonotype has at least ten counts. The gene calls are TRBV7-8 and TRBJ2-7; TRBD1 agrees at 10 bases. Trimming cost V 5 bases and J 5 bases; bases outside gene matches: 9. The length of the CDR3 is 15 residues. Germline lookup yields CDR1 SGHVS and CDR2 FQNEAQ. CDR3 residues: CASSPTDRGAHEQYF. The CDR3 nucleotides read TGTGCCAGCAGCCCAACGGACAGGGGGGCTCACGAGCAGTACTTC.

At least ten counts were recorded for this clonotype. This sequence joins TRBV7-2 and TRBJ2-5, with a possible D match to TRBD2 (6 bases). The V and J ends lost 1 base and 2 bases respectively, with 17 bases between them. Germline V gene data show CDR1 as SGHTA and CDR2 as FQGNSA. The CDR3 covers 17 residues. Here the CDR3 reads CASSLGIGGDRQETQYF. DNA of the CDR3: TGTGCCAGCAGCTTAGGTATTGGAGGGGACCGTCAAGAGACCCAGTACTTC.

This clonotype was seen repeatedly, ten times or more. This chain uses TRBV2 with TRBJ1-5, with 8 bases matching TRBD1. This CDR3 spans 12 amino acids. The V segment lost 5 bases and the J segment 7 bases; nucleotides outside the gene matches: 1. CDR1 is SNHLY, CDR2 FYNNEI, per germline. The CDR3 reads CASSQGAQPQHF. CDR3 DNA: TGTGCCAGCAGTCAGGGGGCCCAGCCCCAGCATTTT.

In its sample, this clonotype was seen many times. The chain combines TRBV13 with TRBJ2-1; 8 bases line up with TRBD2. The CDR3 runs 15 residues. Germline V CDR1 and CDR2: PRHDT, FYEKMQ (reference sequence). With V trimmed by 2 bases and J by 3 bases, 3 bases remained unmatched. The CDR3: CASSLRGGNYNEQFF. CDR3 bases: TGTGCCAGCAGCTTACGCGGGGGGAACTACAATGAGCAGTTCTTC.